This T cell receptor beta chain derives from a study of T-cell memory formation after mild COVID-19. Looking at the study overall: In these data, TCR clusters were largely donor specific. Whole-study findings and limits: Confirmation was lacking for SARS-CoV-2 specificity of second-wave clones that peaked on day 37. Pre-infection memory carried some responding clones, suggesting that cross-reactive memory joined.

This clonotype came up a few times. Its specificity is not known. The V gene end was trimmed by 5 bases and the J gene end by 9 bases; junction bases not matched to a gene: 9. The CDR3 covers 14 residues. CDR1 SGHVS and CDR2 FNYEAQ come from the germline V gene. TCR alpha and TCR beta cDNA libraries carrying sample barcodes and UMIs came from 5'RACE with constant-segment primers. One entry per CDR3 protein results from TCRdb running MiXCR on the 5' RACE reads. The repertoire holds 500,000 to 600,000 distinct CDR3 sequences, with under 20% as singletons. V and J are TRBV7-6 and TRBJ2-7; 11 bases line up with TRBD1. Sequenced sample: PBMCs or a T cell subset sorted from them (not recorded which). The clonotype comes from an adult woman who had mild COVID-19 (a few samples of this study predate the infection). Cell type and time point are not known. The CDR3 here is CASSPGTGGVGQYF. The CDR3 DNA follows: TGTGCCAGCAGCCCCGGGACAGGGGGAGTGGGGCAGTACTTC.